This TCR beta chain was sequenced in a study of long-term antiretroviral therapy in people with HIV (dated by TCRdb to the early 2020s). Describing the broader study: The earliest samples were collected roughly a decade before the 2015 WHO recommendation for immediate ART, at a time when ART was usually postponed until CD4 counts fell. A retrospective serial study tested whether changes in peripheral blood TRB repertoire composition and diversity were associated with ART initiation and durable HIV suppression. Of the roughly 30 participants with HIV, fewer than twelve were female. No cross-contamination during QIAcube processing was seen in test extractions of a monoclonal T-cell line run alongside around 30 polyclonal samples. A total of about 200 cryopreserved PBMC samples were contributed to the cohort by 30 adults with confirmed HIV infection, with samples collected serially over a mean of about 6 years (range 1-12). Results and caveats for the whole study, not just this receptor: Because pre-ART samples had limited cell numbers, unsorted PBMC were profiled rather than sorted CD4+ and CD8+ T cells. The samples were dated from 2004 to 2017, and the ART regimens that were used may be less effective than current ART regimens. Starting ART was linked to a significant rise in TRB diversity, yet even after long-term ART the diversity remained significantly lower than in transplant donor controls. CDR3 length ranges in HIV repertoires were narrower than in controls, and network structure suggested an antigen-experienced repertoire with only a slight naive shift after ART. Inferences about post-ART repertoire changes are limited because no data were available on ART adherence, viral resistance or therapy changes. Expanded TRB clones identified before ART initiation dominated the repertoire across all time points, though the dominance fluctuated and decreased in many PLHIV after ART. Because PBMC availability was limited, only the TCR beta chain was sequenced, with no alpha chain pairing.

Participants were included only if at least one PBMC sample before ART initiation and at least two post-ART samples were available. Every participant with HIV received treatment in the United States of America. Before DNA extraction, cryopreserved samples of about 0.9-10 million PBMC were thawed and then washed. At the time of the earliest PBMC sample, participants with HIV were aged between roughly 20 and 60 years. Per participant, PBMC samples came from 1-4 timepoints prior to ART initiation and 2-8 timepoints following ART initiation, for a median of 7 samples. Serial HIV viral load, CD4+ T-cell count, ART history and demographic data were obtained for every participant. Genomic DNA was extracted from unsorted PBMC with a Qiagen kit on a QIAcube, processed in batches of 12 samples. Sequencing of the TRB variable region was done with the immunoSEQ hsTCRB v3.0 assay at survey level resolution. The targeted TRB sequencing depth was about 40,000-50,000 T-cell genomes per sample. TRB libraries were pooled and sequenced on an Illumina MiSeq using a v3 150-cycle kit. Per the source publication's procedure: Repertoire analysis was run in R within a reproducible Nextflow workflow that covered QC, data transformation and analysis. LymphoSeq2, an R package for AIRR-Seq data exploration, was used to implement custom analyses. A few samples yielding fewer than 5000 total TRB sequences were excluded, leaving more than 150 analyzed HIV repertoires. Among the 170 to 200 retained HIV repertoires, about 60 were collected before ART initiation and 129 were collected after ART initiation. Each repertoire was downsampled to 5000 TRB nucleotide sequences, and summary statistics were averaged across 100 downsampling iterations. Only TRB sequences with CDR3 regions of at least seven amino acids were retained for analysis. Diversity was assessed using a clonality score derived from Shannon entropy and using the Gini coefficient. In the repertoire networks, any two of the top 5000 CDR3 amino acid sequences were connected whenever the two sequences differed by an edit distance of one. GLIPH2 predicted antigen specificity groups and MHC restriction for TRB CDR3 amino acid sequences. Known CMV, EBV, HIV or tissue antigen associations were flagged by matching CDR3 amino acid sequences against VDJdb and McPAS-TCR. Pre-ART, post-ART and control groups were compared with Wilcoxon signed-rank tests and Holm-Bonferroni correction. Entries here come from immuneACCESS through TCRdb and include only in-frame sequences with V and J called. Some clones fail to appear in such tables; in the studies checked, an unresolved V gene covers under half of the shortfall, and the cause of the remainder is unknown. Clone size and the V and J calls come from that table; the DNA yielded D and trimming. In this sample the table shows roughly 42,000 clones, about 89% of which occur a single time. The ten top clones hold around 4.7% of the sample.

From the cysteine through the phenylalanine, the CDR3 covers 15 amino acids. Just CDR3 DNA is preserved here, 45 bases in frame from base 1. Trimming costs V 5 bases and J 2 bases, and their ends lie 14 bases apart. Sequences SGHTA (CDR1) and FQGTGA (CDR2) are obtained from the germline V gene. Regarding this clone: This clone's antigen is unknown. It has no much larger one-base neighbor in the sample; base qualities were not kept.

The sample in question was unsorted PBMCs, obtained 0.1 years before starting antiretroviral therapy. The rearranged chain carries TRBV7-3 and TRBJ2-3; the D region is possibly TRBD1 or TRBD2, each matching across 6 bases. The source of this sequence is a woman in her forties or fifties with HIV. The DNA reads as follows: TGTGCCAGCAGCGGGGGGCCGGGGGCCACAGATACGCAGTATTTT. Translated, it reads CASSGGPGATDTQYF.